The present T cell receptor beta chain was sequenced within a study of shared clonotypes between healthy human individuals. Study overall: Aged between 18 and 49, the donors were a couple of women and three men.

General study results and limits: Read depth was anticipated to influence clonotype sharing among donors.

As concerns this clone: Its antigen is unknown.

Germline CDR1 reads SGHTA; CDR2 reads FQGNSA. J was trimmed by 2 bases and V by 1 base; bases with no gene match: 11. This CDR3 is built from 18 residues. CD8 cells classed as naive were CD45RO-negative and positively selected for CCR7, excluding terminally differentiated effector memory CD45RA+ cells. Everyone who donated was a Caucasian adult who lived in Nashville, Tennessee. Original handling: Without quality scores, immunoSEQ junctional reads could not be filtered like full-length reads. Sequenced by immunoSEQ multiplex PCR; TCRdb stores in-frame clones only, minus some. The V and J calls and clone size come from that table; D and trimming were worked out from the DNA. This sample has some 1,900,000 clones, with less than 95% found just once.

Material for sequencing was naive CD8+ T cells sorted from blood. The receptor comes from a man aged 18 to 30 in good health. The V and J genes are TRBV7-2 and TRBJ2-7; 10 positions match TRBD2. The CDR3 loop is CASSLEASGSLGTYEQYF. Here the CDR3 DNA reads TGTGCCAGCAGCTTAGAGGCTAGCGGGAGTTTAGGAACCTACGAGCAGTACTTC.